Following are 3 T cell receptor beta chains from one sample sequenced in a study of a mutant IDH1 vaccine in newly diagnosed glioma. Sample time point: week 35, safety follow-up. What each vaccine dose contained was 300 ug of mutant IDH1 20-mer peptide, accompanied by topical imiquimod. Sequencing used immunoSEQ multiplex PCR; TCRdb keeps in-frame clones, though not all of them. The sample has just under 70,000 clones, more than 70% seen once; the top ten hold about an eighth. The antigens of these receptors remain unknown. The sequencing here drew on PBMCs, taken from a glioma patient whose treatment included an IDH1 peptide vaccine. The source of these receptors is a man younger than 30 with glioma.

The genes are TRBV5-1 and TRBJ2-7; 12 bases match TRBD2. Germline loops: CDR1 SGHRS, CDR2 YFSETQ. V lost 4 bases to trimming and J lost 0 bases; unmatched junction nucleotides: 5. CDR3 length: 16 residues. The chain's CDR3 is CASSGLAGKSSYEQYF. As DNA, the CDR3 is TGCGCCAGCAGCGGACTAGCGGGGAAAAGCTCCTACGAGCAGTACTTC.

This clone was observed a handful of times. The chain employs TRBV5-1 and TRBJ1-1; 8 bases are shared with TRBD1. The CDR3 totals 17 residues. J lost 2 bases, V lost 4 bases, and 13 bases had no gene match. Germline V gene data show CDR1 as SGHRS and CDR2 as YFSETQ. The CDR3 loop reads CASSLLERTGINTEAFF. The CDR3 nucleotides read TGCGCCAGCAGCCTCCTGGAGAGGACAGGGATAAACACTGAAGCTTTCTTT. Drawing the rest from reference TRBV5-1 and TRBJ1-1, the complete variable domain is KAGVTQTPRYLIKTRGQQVTLSCSPISGHRSVSWYQQTPGQGLQFLFEYFSETQRNKGNFPGRFSGRQFSNSRSEMNVSTLELGDSALYLCASSLLERTGINTEAFFGQGTRLTVV.

The chain employs TRBV7-9 and TRBJ2-5; 8 positions match TRBD1. Per the germline V gene, CDR1 is SEHNR and CDR2 is FQNEAQ (reference sequence). J gave up 1 base and V 5 bases, and 6 bases lay outside the gene matches. CDR3 length: 15 residues. CDR3 nucleotide sequence: TGTGCCAGCAGCCCATCTGGACAGGGCCAAGAGACCCAGTACTTC. This encodes CASSPSGQGQETQYF.